The T cell receptor (beta chain) described here comes from a study of blood T cell repertoires in COVID-19. TCRdb keeps only in-frame clones here, not all; method: immunoSEQ multiplex PCR. This sample yields 100,000 to 150,000 clones, of which approximately 86% are seen a single time; approximately 10% belongs to the top ten. J gave up 2 bases and V 4 bases, and 8 bases lay outside the gene matches. Per germline, CDR1 GTSNPN and CDR2 SVGIG (reference sequence). The CDR3 has 16 amino acids. V and J are TRBV30 and TRBJ2-3; TRBD2 agrees at 11 bases. The sample consisted of peripheral blood. The clonotype was recovered from a woman in her 70s with COVID-19, enrolled during active disease. In nucleotides, the CDR3 is TGTGCCTGGATCGTGAGACTAGCGGGACCCACAGATACGCAGTATTTT. Amino acid sequence: CAWIVRLAGPTDTQYF.